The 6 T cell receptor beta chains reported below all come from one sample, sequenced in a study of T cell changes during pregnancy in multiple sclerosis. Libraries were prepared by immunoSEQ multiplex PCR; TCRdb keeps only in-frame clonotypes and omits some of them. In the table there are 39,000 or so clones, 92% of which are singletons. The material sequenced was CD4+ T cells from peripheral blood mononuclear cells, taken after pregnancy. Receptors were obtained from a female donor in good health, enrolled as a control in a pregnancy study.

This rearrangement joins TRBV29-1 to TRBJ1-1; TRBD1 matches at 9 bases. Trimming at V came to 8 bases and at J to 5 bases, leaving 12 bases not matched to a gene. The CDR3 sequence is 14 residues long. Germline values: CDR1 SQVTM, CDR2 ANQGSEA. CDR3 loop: CSSRRETGGTEAFF. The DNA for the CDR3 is TGCAGCTCCAGGCGGGAGACAGGGGGGACTGAAGCTTTCTTT. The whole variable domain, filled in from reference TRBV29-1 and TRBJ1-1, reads SAVISQKPSRDICQRGTSLTIQCQVDSQVTMMFWYRQQPGQSLTLIATANQGSEATYESGFVIDKFPISRPNLTFSTLTVSNMSPEDSSIYLCSSRRETGGTEAFFGQGTRLTVV.

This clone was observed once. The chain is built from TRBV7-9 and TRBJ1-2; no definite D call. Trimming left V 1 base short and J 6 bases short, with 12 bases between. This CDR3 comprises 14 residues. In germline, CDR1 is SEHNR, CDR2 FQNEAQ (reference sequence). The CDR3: CASSLEPRGHGYTF. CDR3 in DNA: TGTGCCAGCAGCTTAGAGCCCCGCGGGCATGGCTACACCTTC. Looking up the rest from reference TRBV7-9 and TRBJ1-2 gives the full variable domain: DTGVSQNPRHKITKRGQNVTFRCDPISEHNRLYWYRQTLGQGPEFLTYFQNEAQLEKSRLLSDRFSAERPKGSFSTLEIQRTEQGDSAMYLCASSLEPRGHGYTFGSGTRLTVV.

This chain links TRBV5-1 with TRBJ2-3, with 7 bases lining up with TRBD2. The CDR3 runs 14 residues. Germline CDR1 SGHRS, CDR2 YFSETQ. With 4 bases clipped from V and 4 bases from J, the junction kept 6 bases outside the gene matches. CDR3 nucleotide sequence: TGCGCCAGCAGCCCTACTAGCGTTCCAGATACGCAGTATTTT. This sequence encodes CASSPTSVPDTQYF. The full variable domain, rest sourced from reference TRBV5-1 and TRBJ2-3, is KAGVTQTPRYLIKTRGQQVTLSCSPISGHRSVSWYQQTPGQGLQFLFEYFSETQRNKGNFPGRFSGRQFSNSRSEMNVSTLELGDSALYLCASSPTSVPDTQYFGPGTRLTVL.

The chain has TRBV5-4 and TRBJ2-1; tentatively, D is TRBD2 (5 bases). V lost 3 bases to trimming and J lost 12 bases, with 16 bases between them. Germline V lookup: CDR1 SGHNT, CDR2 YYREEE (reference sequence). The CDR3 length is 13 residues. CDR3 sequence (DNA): TGTGCCAGCAGCTCCAACCGGAAACTAGGGCAGTTCTTC. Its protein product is CASSSNRKLGQFF.

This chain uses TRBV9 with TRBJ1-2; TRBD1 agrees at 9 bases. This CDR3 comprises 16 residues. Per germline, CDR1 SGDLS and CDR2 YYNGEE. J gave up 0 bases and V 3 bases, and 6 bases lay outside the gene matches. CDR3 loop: CASSGDRAPANYGYTF. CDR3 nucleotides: TGTGCCAGCAGCGGGGACAGGGCCCCAGCTAACTATGGCTACACCTTC.

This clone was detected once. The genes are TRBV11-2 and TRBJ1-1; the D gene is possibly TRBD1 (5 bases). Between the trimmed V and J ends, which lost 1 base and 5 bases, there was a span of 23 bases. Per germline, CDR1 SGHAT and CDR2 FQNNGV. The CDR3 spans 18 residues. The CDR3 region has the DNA TGTGCCAGCAGCTTAGTTGGGGGGGTGGGGTTGTTCGGAACTGAAGCTTTCTTT. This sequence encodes CASSLVGGVGLFGTEAFF.